A selection of T cell receptor beta chains follows, all from one sample in a study of blood T cell repertoires in COVID-19. Data came from immunoSEQ multiplex PCR; TCRdb stores just in-frame clones and leaves some out. The table records 130,000 or so clones, about 86% of them present only once. Material for sequencing was peripheral blood. The receptors derive from a woman in her sixties or seventies with acute or convalescent COVID-19. CDR3s include the opening cysteine and the closing phenylalanine or tryptophan. A D gene is named only where the DNA matches it firmly. The size of a clone is reported for some rows only, either as once, few or many, or as a class for expanded clones.

j_call d_call v_call clone_size cdr3_nt cdr3_aa
TRBJ1-5 . TRBV3-1/TRBV3-2 . TGTGCCAGCAGCCAAGGTAGAGGAAGGTGGCTTAGCAATCAGCCCCAGCATTTT CASSQGRGRWLSNQPQHF
TRBJ2-7 . TRBV30 . TGTGCCTGGAGCCGGGCCTACGAGCAGTACTTC CAWSRAYEQYF
TRBJ2-5 . TRBV11-1 . TGTGCCAGCAGCTTAAGTCGGGAGACCCAGTACTTC CASSLSRETQYF
TRBJ2-7 TRBD2 TRBV18 . TGTGCCAGCTCACACAGGACTAGCGGGGCCTCCTCCTACGAGCAGTACTTC CASSHRTSGASSYEQYF
TRBJ2-3 TRBD1 TRBV6-5 . TGTGCCAGCAGTTCGACAGGGGCCCTCACAGATACGCAGTATTTT CASSSTGALTDTQYF
TRBJ1-2 TRBD1 TRBV2 . TGTGCCAGAAGGGGACAGGGAAGTAGGGGGTATGGCTACACCTTC CARRGQGSRGYGYTF
TRBJ1-2 TRBD1 TRBV18 . TGTGCCAGCTCACCACCTACAGGGGAAAACTATGGCTACACCTTC CASSPPTGENYGYTF
TRBJ2-4 . TRBV5-6 once TGTGCCAGCAGCTTGGGCGGCAGGGCTGGGACCAAAAACATTCAGTACTTC CASSLGGRAGTKNIQYF
TRBJ1-1 . TRBV2 . TGTGCCAGCAGTGAAGCGCGTGGGGGGGTAACTGAAGCTTTCTTT CASSEARGGVTEAFF
TRBJ2-1 . TRBV9 . TGTGCCAGCAGCTGGAAGGGGGTTGGGGATGAGCAGTTCTTC CASSWKGVGDEQFF
TRBJ2-1 . TRBV30 once TGTGCCTGGGGACTGATGGGGTCCGGTGAGCAGTTCTTC CAWGLMGSGEQFF
TRBJ2-3 TRBD2 TRBV28 once TGTGCCAGCAGGCTAGCGGGGATCACAGATACGCAGTATTTT CASRLAGITDTQYF
TRBJ2-3 TRBD2 TRBV11-3 . TGTGCCAGCGAAGCGGGGGCTTTCGCTAGCACAGATACGCAGTATTTT CASEAGAFASTDTQYF
TRBJ1-2 . TRBV5-4 . TGTGCCAGCAGCTCTGAGAGGGGCGGGGGCTATGGCTACACCTTC CASSSERGGGYGYTF
TRBJ2-7 TRBD1 TRBV11-3 . TGTGCCAGCAGCCTCATGGACAGGGTACCCTACGAGCAGTACTTC CASSLMDRVPYEQYF
TRBJ2-6 TRBD1 TRBV5-1 many TGCGCCAGCAGCTTAGGGACAGGGGGCGCTGGGGCCAACGTCCTGACTTTC CASSLGTGGAGANVLTF
TRBJ2-1 . TRBV10-2 . TGCGCCAGCAGTGAGCAGGGGACTAAGGGAAATGAGCAGTTCTTC CASSEQGTKGNEQFF
TRBJ1-2 TRBD1 TRBV6-5 . TGTGCCAGCATGGGACAGAGTTTTCTTAACTATGGCTACACCTTC CASMGQSFLNYGYTF
TRBJ2-1 TRBD2 TRBV19 . TGTGCCAGTAGTAGCCCTAGCGGTCTTTACAATGAGCAGTTCTTC CASSSPSGLYNEQFF
TRBJ1-1 TRBD1 TRBV6-5 . TGTGCCAGCAGTTACTCGCGACAGGGGGACACTGAAGCTTTCTTT CASSYSRQGDTEAFF
TRBJ2-7 TRBD1 TRBV5-8 . TGTGCCAGCAGCAGGGACAGCCGGCAGTACTTC CASSRDSRQYF
TRBJ1-2 . TRBV2 . TGTGCCAGCAGTTTGGAAGCGGATGGCTACACCTTC CASSLEADGYTF
TRBJ2-1 TRBD2 TRBV30 . TGTGCCTGGAGCGCAGATTTATGGAGTGGAGCGGGGGGGCTCTCCTACAATGAGCAGTTCTTC CAWSADLWSGAGGLSYNEQFF
TRBJ1-2 . TRBV6-1 . TGTGCCAGCAGTGAATCAATTAGGCAGGCGACCTTCACCTATGGCTACACCTTC CASSESIRQATFTYGYTF
TRBJ1-1 . TRBV19 . TGTGCCAGTAGTAGCCAGGGTATCACTGAAGCTTTCTTT CASSSQGITEAFF
TRBJ1-1 TRBD1 TRBV15 . TGTGCCACCAGCAGAGATAAGTTAGGACTACAGGGGTTGAACACTGAAGCTTTCTTT CATSRDKLGLQGLNTEAFF
TRBJ1-5 . TRBV12-3/TRBV12-4 many TGTGCCAGCAGTTTACGGTACAATCAGCCCCAGCATTTT CASSLRYNQPQHF
TRBJ2-7 . TRBV4-1 . TGCGCCAGCAGCCAAGAGCCGGGATATTACTACGAGCAGTACTTC CASSQEPGYYYEQYF
TRBJ1-3 . TRBV6-4 . TGTGCCAGCACACCATCCTTTGACAGGTTCTCTGGAAACACCATATATTTT CASTPSFDRFSGNTIYF
TRBJ2-6 TRBD1 TRBV3-1/TRBV3-2 . TGTGCCAGCGGTAGGGGACAGGGGTTTTCAGGGGCCAACGTCCTGACTTTC CASGRGQGFSGANVLTF
TRBJ1-1 . TRBV24-1 . TGTGCCACCAGTGACCTTTTTAACACTGAAGCTTTCTTT CATSDLFNTEAFF
TRBJ2-7 . TRBV5-1 once TGCGCCAGCAGCCCGAGGGTAGGGAGTTACGAGCAGTACTTC CASSPRVGSYEQYF
TRBJ2-3 . TRBV10-3 . TGTGCCATCAGTGATATGTCTGGCACAGATACGCAGTATTTT CAISDMSGTDTQYF
TRBJ2-3 TRBD2 TRBV5-1 . TGCGCCAGCAGCCCGTTTAGCGGGGGGCACACAGATACGCAGTATTTT CASSPFSGGHTDTQYF
TRBJ2-5 TRBD2 TRBV5-1 once TGCGCCAGCAGCTTGGGGGCTAGCGGGGACCAAGAGACCCAGTACTTC CASSLGASGDQETQYF
TRBJ2-7 TRBD2 TRBV3-1/TRBV3-2 once TGTGCCAGCAGCCAAGGCCTAGCGGGGGGAAAGTACGAGCAGTACTTC CASSQGLAGGKYEQYF
TRBJ1-6 . TRBV4-1 . TGCGCCAGCAGCCAAGATATGTCACCCCTCCACTTT CASSQDMSPLHF
TRBJ2-5 . TRBV6-4 . TGTGCCAGCAGTGAGGCCCGGGAATCGTACCAAGAGACCCAGTACTTC CASSEARESYQETQYF
TRBJ2-3 . TRBV2 . TGTGCCAGCAGTCCTGGGGGGACAGATACGCAGTATTTT CASSPGGTDTQYF
TRBJ2-7 TRBD2 TRBV15 . TGTGCCACCAGCGCCGGCGGCGGGGGCTACGAGCAGTACTTC CATSAGGGGYEQYF
TRBJ2-7 TRBD1 TRBV19 . TGTGCCAGTAGTGCCGGGACAGTCTACGAGCAGTACTTC CASSAGTVYEQYF
TRBJ1-2 TRBD1 TRBV5-1 . TGCGCCAGCAGCTTGGCCCCCCAGGGGGCGGGGAACTATGGCTACACCTTC CASSLAPQGAGNYGYTF
TRBJ2-3 TRBD2 TRBV6-5 . TGTGCCAGCAGCCTTAGCGGGGGGGCCAATACGCAGTATTTT CASSLSGGANTQYF
TRBJ2-5 . TRBV12-3/TRBV12-4 . TGTGCCAGCAGTTTGGGCAACCAAGAGACCCAGTACTTC CASSLGNQETQYF
TRBJ2-2 . TRBV28 . TGTGCCAGCAGAAATCAGGGATTAGGCACCGGGGAGCTGTTTTTT CASRNQGLGTGELFF
TRBJ2-7 TRBD1 TRBV5-1 . TGCGCCAGCAGCTTGGGACAGGGTTCCTACGAGCAGTACTTC CASSLGQGSYEQYF
TRBJ1-1 TRBD1 TRBV11-2 . TGTGCCAGCAGTCTCAGGGGGGAATGGACTGAAGCTTTCTTT CASSLRGEWTEAFF
TRBJ1-6 . TRBV30 . TGTGCCTGGAGTGTTCTCAGCTATAATTCACCCCTCCACTTT CAWSVLSYNSPLHF
TRBJ2-5 . TRBV15 . TGTGCCACCAGCACCCGGACAGAGTACCAAGAGACCCAGTACTTC CATSTRTEYQETQYF
TRBJ1-5 TRBD1 TRBV3-1/TRBV3-2 once TGTGCCAGCAGCACGAGACAGGGCCTAGGGCCCCAGCATTTT CASSTRQGLGPQHF
TRBJ1-2 . TRBV9 . TGTGCCAGCAGCGTAGAGCAGGGTTCCTTCTATGGCTACACCTTC CASSVEQGSFYGYTF
TRBJ2-4 . TRBV12-3/TRBV12-4 few TGTGCCAGCAGTTTTCACTTGAGCATTCAGTACTTC CASSFHLSIQYF
TRBJ1-6 . TRBV27 . TGTGCCAGCAGTTTTTATGCCTCGGACACCAATTCACCCCTCCACTTT CASSFYASDTNSPLHF
TRBJ1-5 . TRBV28 once TGTGCCAGCAGTCCCCATCAGGGGAATAGCAATCAGCCCCAGCATTTT CASSPHQGNSNQPQHF
TRBJ2-1 TRBD2 TRBV5-1 . TGCGCCAGCAGCCCGGGACTAGCCCCCTACAATGAGCAGTTCTTC CASSPGLAPYNEQFF